The 31 T cell receptor beta chains below all came from one sample that was sequenced in a study of cytomegalovirus exposure and HLA in healthy donors. The assay was immunoSEQ multiplex PCR, and TCRdb's table has in-frame clones only and misses some. This table has roughly 71,000 clones, around 95% appearing once. Sequencing was performed on PBMCs. These receptors all stem from a woman under 30 in good health and CMV-seronegative.

The chain recombines TRBV28 with TRBJ1-5, with D perhaps TRBD1 (5 bases). This CDR3 region has 14 residues. The V gene lost 10 bases and the J gene lost 0 bases, with 13 bases spanning the gap. The V gene's germline CDR1 is MDHEN and CDR2 SYDVKM. The CDR3 sequence: CATSLGLSNQPQHF. CDR3 bases: TGTGCCACCTCACTGGGACTTAGCAATCAGCCCCAGCATTTT.

The gene calls are TRBV5-1 and TRBJ2-1, with 10 positions matching TRBD2. The CDR3 extends over 15 amino acids. Looked up from germline, CDR1 is SGHRS and CDR2 is YFSETQ. V lost 2 bases, J lost 3 bases, and 2 bases stayed unmatched. The CDR3 sequence: CASSFERGGYNEQFF. CDR3 nucleotides: TGCGCCAGCAGCTTCGAGCGGGGGGGCTACAATGAGCAGTTCTTC.

The chain links TRBV4-1 to TRBJ2-5; a weak D match, TRBD1 (6 bases). CDR1 is MGHRA, CDR2 YSYEKL, per germline. The CDR3 covers 14 residues. V was pared by 3 bases and J by 5 bases, with 13 bases between. The DNA of the CDR3 is TGCGCCAGCAGCCACTCAGGGGCGTGGGAGACCCAGTACTTC. Translation: CASSHSGAWETQYF.

Comments on this clone: One end of the junction does not line up with germline, which may come from a read error. V and J are TRBV5-1 and TRBJ2-1, with 9 bases lining up with TRBD2. Germline CDR1 reads SGHRS; CDR2 reads YFSETQ. There are 16 residues in the CDR3. Here the CDR3 reads CASSFLAGRDKNEQVF. The CDR3, as DNA: TGCGCCAGCAGCTTTCTAGCGGGGAGGGACAAAAATGAGCAGGTCTTC.

The chain joins TRBV4-2 to TRBJ1-4; 9 bases are shared with TRBD1. V lost 4 bases and J lost 8; bases outside the gene matches: 8. The CDR3 sequence is 15 residues long. Per the germline V gene, CDR1 is LGHNA and CDR2 is YNFKEQ. CDR3 in DNA: TGTGCCAGCAGCCGCCGGGACAGGGAGTCGGAAAAACTGTTTTTT. Its protein product is CASSRRDRESEKLFF.

V usage is TRBV15 and J usage is TRBJ2-7; D may be TRBD2 (6 bases). The germline V gene has CDR1 LNHNV and CDR2 YYDKDF (reference sequence). V lost 4 bases to trimming and J lost 3 bases, with 13 bases between them. This CDR3 comprises 14 residues. The CDR3, as DNA: TGTGCCACCAGCAAGGACTACCCCGACTACGAGCAGTACTTC. Its protein is CATSKDYPDYEQYF. Supplemented by reference TRBV15 and TRBJ2-7, the full variable domain reads DAMVIQNPRYQVTQFGKPVTLSCSQTLNHNVMYWYQQKSSQAPKLLFHYYDKDFNNEADTPDNFQSRRPNTSFCFLDIRSPGLGDTAMYLCATSKDYPDYEQYFGPGTRLTVT.

The chain links TRBV19 to TRBJ1-2; 7 positions agree with TRBD1. Germline V lookup: CDR1 LNHDA, CDR2 SQIVND (reference sequence). CDR3 length equals 16 residues. J gave up 8 bases and V 7 bases, and 19 bases lay outside the gene matches. The CDR3 DNA sequence: TGTGCCAGTACCCCCAAAACGTTGGGCAGGGGGTACGGCTACACCTTC. It yields the protein CASTPKTLGRGYGYTF.

The rearrangement joins TRBV28 to TRBJ1-3; no firm D call. The V gene lost 2 bases and the J gene lost 3 bases, with 5 bases spanning the gap. CDR1 is MDHEN and CDR2 is SYDVKM in the germline V gene. The CDR3 is 13 amino acids. This CDR3 reads CASSLTRGNTIYF. CDR3 DNA: TGTGCCAGCAGTTTAACACGTGGAAACACCATATATTTT.

The gene calls are TRBV9 and TRBJ2-2; 7 bases are a match to TRBD2. Germline V gives CDR1 SGDLS, CDR2 YYNGEE. The CDR3 is made up of 14 amino acids. V shed 7 bases, J shed 6 bases, and the junction held 9 bases outside the gene matches. The CDR3 is CASGRGVGPGELFF. CDR3 DNA: TGTGCCAGCGGCCGGGGGGTGGGTCCCGGGGAGCTGTTTTTT.

V and J are TRBV29-1 and TRBJ2-5; 9 nucleotides line up with TRBD1. Germline V gene lookup returns CDR1 SQVTM and CDR2 ANQGSEA. Trimming at V came to 5 bases and at J to 2 bases, leaving 9 bases not matched to a gene. This CDR3 is 15 amino acids long. CDR3 DNA: TGCAGCGTTTCATCACAGGGGGCTGGACAAGAGACCCAGTACTTC. Translating it yields CSVSSQGAGQETQYF.

The V call is TRBV30, the J call TRBJ1-5; D is perhaps TRBD1 (6 bases). CDR3 size: 14 residues. Germline lookup yields CDR1 GTSNPN and CDR2 SVGIG (reference sequence). V was cut by 0 bases and J by 4 bases, with 10 bases left in between. The CDR3 is CAWSVGHFNQPQHF. CDR3 in DNA: TGTGCCTGGAGTGTGGGACATTTTAATCAGCCCCAGCATTTT.

This clone was observed a handful of times. The V call is TRBV6-4, the J call TRBJ2-2; 7 bases fit TRBD2. V dropped 2 bases and J dropped 4; count of bases not matched to a gene: 1. This CDR3 is built from 14 residues. Germline V gives CDR1 MRHNA, CDR2 SNTAGT. CDR3 bases: TGTGCCAGCAGTGACGGGGGGGGCACCGGGGAGCTGTTTTTT. Its protein is CASSDGGGTGELFF.

The genes are TRBV12-5 and TRBJ2-5; 10 nucleotides agree with TRBD1. There are 15 residues in the CDR3. Germline V gives CDR1 LGHNT, CDR2 FRNRAP. The V gene end was trimmed by 2 bases and the J gene end by 5 bases; junction bases not matched to a gene: 5. Here the CDR3 DNA reads TGTGCTAGTGGTTTGACCGGGACAGGGGACGAGACCCAGTACTTC. Amino acid sequence: CASGLTGTGDETQYF.

The chain joins TRBV29-1 to TRBJ2-6; weak D call: TRBD1 (6 bases). CDR1 is SQVTM and CDR2 is ANQGSEA in the germline V gene. The CDR3 sequence is 14 residues long. Trimming cost V 8 bases and J 4 bases, with 15 bases left between them. CDR3 residues: CSIRQEMGANVLTF. The CDR3 DNA is TGCAGCATACGACAGGAGATGGGGGCCAACGTCCTGACTTTC. Combining the CDR3 with reference TRBV29-1 and TRBJ2-6 gives the whole variable domain SAVISQKPSRDICQRGTSLTIQCQVDSQVTMMFWYRQQPGQSLTLIATANQGSEATYESGFVIDKFPISRPNLTFSTLTVSNMSPEDSSIYLCSIRQEMGANVLTFGAGSRLTVL.

V is TRBV7-2 and J is TRBJ2-7, with 7 bases matching TRBD1. CDR1 is SGHTA and CDR2 is FQGNSA in the germline V gene. The length of the CDR3 is 15 residues. V gave up 1 base and J gave up 0 bases; unmatched junction bases: 3. The CDR3 DNA sequence: TGTGCCAGCAGCTTAGAGGGGGCGGACTCCTACGAGCAGTACTTC. This encodes CASSLEGADSYEQYF.

The V gene is TRBV27, the J gene TRBJ2-1; 8 bases agree with TRBD2. This CDR3 region has 19 residues. CDR1 is MNHEY and CDR2 is SMNVEV in the germline V gene (reference sequence). The V gene end was trimmed by 7 bases and the J gene end by 0 bases; junction bases not matched to a gene: 17. The CDR3 here is CASMIGRAGALSSYNEQFF. Here the CDR3 DNA reads TGTGCCAGCATGATCGGCCGAGCGGGGGCTTTGAGCTCCTACAATGAGCAGTTCTTC.

For the CDR3, the DNA is TGTGCCAGCAGCCTAAACCGGGGGGAGAACACCGGGGAGCTGTTTTTT. This encodes CASSLNRGENTGELFF. The chain recombines TRBV11-3 with TRBJ2-2; 7 bases map to TRBD2. CDR3 length equals 16 residues. Germline CDR1 reads SGHNT; CDR2 reads YENEEA. The ends lost 5 bases at V and 1 base at J; junction bases unmatched: 7.

J is TRBJ2-7 and V is TRBV7-2, with TRBD1 identical over 9 bases. From germline, CDR1 is SGHTA and CDR2 FQGNSA. This CDR3 comprises 12 residues. V shed 8 bases and J 3 bases; nucleotides not matched to a gene: 2. For the CDR3, the DNA is TGTGCCAGCGGGACAGGGCTCTACGAGCAGTACTTC. Amino acids: CASGTGLYEQYF.

This clone appeared a few times. The chain carries TRBV7-3 and TRBJ1-4, with 8 bases fitting TRBD1. Germline CDR1 SGHTA, CDR2 FQGTGA. The V segment lost 5 bases and the J segment 1 base; nucleotides outside the gene matches: 3. The CDR3 runs 15 residues. The CDR3 DNA follows: TGTGCCAGCAGCCTTACAGGGGGAACTAATGAAAAACTGTTTTTT. It codes for CASSLTGGTNEKLFF. The entire variable domain, with the rest obtained from reference TRBV7-3 and TRBJ1-4, is as follows: GAGVSQTPSNKVTEKGKYVELRCDPISGHTALYWYRQSLGQGPEFLIYFQGTGAADDSGLPNDRFFAVRPEGSVSTLKIQRTERGDSAVYLCASSLTGGTNEKLFFGSGTQLSVL.

The chain has TRBV9 and TRBJ1-1; D is undetermined. Germline V CDR1 and CDR2: SGDLS, YYNGEE. The CDR3 runs to 13 residues. The V end lost 3 bases, the J end lost 1 base, and 7 bases lay between the germline ends. The CDR3 is CASSAAPNTEAFF. In DNA, the CDR3 is TGTGCCAGCAGCGCAGCGCCGAACACTGAAGCTTTCTTT.

The CDR3 region has the DNA TGTGCCTGGAGTGGGGTGGGCTCGGATACGCAGTATTTT. As protein: CAWSGVGSDTQYF. This chain joins TRBV30 and TRBJ2-3; D gene uncertain. The CDR3 loop spans 13 amino acids. The germline V gene has CDR1 GTSNPN and CDR2 SVGIG (reference sequence). Between the trimmed V and J ends, which lost 1 base and 6 bases, there was a span of 11 bases.

The J gene is TRBJ2-3, the V gene TRBV28, with 7 positions matching TRBD2. V was clipped by 6 bases and J by 4 bases; unmatched bases: 7. Germline V gene lookup returns CDR1 MDHEN and CDR2 SYDVKM. This CDR3 spans 14 amino acids. CDR3 residues: CASRVSAGADTQYF. In DNA form, the CDR3 reads TGTGCCAGCAGGGTGAGCGCGGGGGCAGATACGCAGTATTTT.

This sequence joins TRBV7-9 and TRBJ2-1; D gene unclear. The CDR3 contains 13 residues. Germline V CDR1 and CDR2: SEHNR, FQNEAQ (reference sequence). The V gene lost 7 bases and the J gene lost 1 base, with 8 bases spanning the gap. The CDR3 protein is CASNPVSYNEQFF. The CDR3 DNA is TGTGCCAGCAATCCCGTTTCCTACAATGAGCAGTTCTTC.

V and J are TRBV9 and TRBJ2-5; 7 bases match TRBD2. J lost 5 bases, V lost 0 bases, and 4 bases had no gene match. The CDR3 spans 14 residues. CDR1 and CDR2 from the germline V gene are SGDLS and YYNGEE. The CDR3 here is CASSVGGGQETQYF. The CDR3 coding sequence is TGTGCCAGCAGCGTAGGGGGGGGTCAGGAGACCCAGTACTTC.

V gene TRBV5-1 combines with J gene TRBJ2-3; a weak D match, TRBD1 (5 bases). This CDR3 has 15 residues. With 2 bases removed from V and 2 bases from J, the gap between germline ends came to 12 bases. Germline V gene lookup returns CDR1 SGHRS and CDR2 YFSETQ. The CDR3 loop is CASSFAGQITDTQYF. The CDR3 DNA reads TGCGCCAGCAGCTTTGCTGGACAAATCACAGATACGCAGTATTTT.

CDR3 nucleotide sequence: TGTGCCAGCAGCCGCCGGGGGGTAGGTAATGAGCAGTTCTTC. Translating it yields CASSRRGVGNEQFF. This rearrangement joins TRBV5-6 to TRBJ2-1, with 7 bases matching TRBD2. The CDR3 runs to 14 residues. The V segment lost 4 bases and the J segment 7 bases; nucleotides outside the gene matches: 8. Germline loops: CDR1 SGHDT, CDR2 YYEEEE.

CDR3 DNA: TGTGCCAGCAGAACTACAGGAGCAGGGGCTGGGGGCTACACCTTC. Its translation: CASRTTGAGAGGYTF. The chain couples TRBV28 to TRBJ1-2; TRBD1 is a possible D gene (6 bases). Trimming cost V 6 bases and J 8 bases, with 22 bases left between them. The CDR3 loop spans 15 amino acids. Germline CDR1 and CDR2: MDHEN and SYDVKM.

This clone was detected a few times. The gene calls are TRBV29-1 and TRBJ1-3, with D perhaps matching TRBD1 (6 bases). This CDR3 is 16 amino acids long. CDR1 and CDR2 (germline): SQVTM, ANQGSEA. V was clipped by 1 base and J by 5 bases, with 18 bases between them. The CDR3 DNA follows: TGCAGCGTTGAAGGAGGGTCTGGGCAGGGGAGAAACACCATATATTTT. This translates into CSVEGGSGQGRNTIYF.

The V gene is TRBV6-7, the J gene TRBJ2-5; TRBD2 agrees at 15 bases. TRBV6-7 is classed as an ORF, of uncertain function. V lost 4 bases, J lost 2 bases, and 11 bases stayed unmatched. The CDR3 sequence is 19 residues long. CDR3 region: CASSWGLAGGGSGQETQYF. The DNA of the CDR3 is TGTGCCAGCAGTTGGGGACTAGCGGGGGGCGGGTCCGGTCAAGAGACCCAGTACTTC.

J is TRBJ2-7 and V is TRBV28, with D hard to call. The germline gives CDR1 MDHEN, CDR2 SYDVKM. The CDR3 has 11 residues. The germline V and J ends were trimmed by 2 bases and 5 bases, with 4 bases remaining between them. The CDR3 loop is CASSLSHEQYF. The DNA for the CDR3 is TGTGCCAGCAGTTTAAGCCACGAGCAGTACTTC.

The rearrangement uses TRBV18 and TRBJ1-4; 7 nucleotides match TRBD1. The germline gives CDR1 KGHSH, CDR2 LQKENI. The CDR3 consists of 15 residues. J gave up 10 bases and V 3 bases, and 11 bases lay outside the gene matches. This CDR3 is CASSPDTGAGVKLFF. The CDR3 region has the DNA TGTGCCAGCTCACCGGATACAGGGGCGGGTGTAAAACTGTTTTTT.